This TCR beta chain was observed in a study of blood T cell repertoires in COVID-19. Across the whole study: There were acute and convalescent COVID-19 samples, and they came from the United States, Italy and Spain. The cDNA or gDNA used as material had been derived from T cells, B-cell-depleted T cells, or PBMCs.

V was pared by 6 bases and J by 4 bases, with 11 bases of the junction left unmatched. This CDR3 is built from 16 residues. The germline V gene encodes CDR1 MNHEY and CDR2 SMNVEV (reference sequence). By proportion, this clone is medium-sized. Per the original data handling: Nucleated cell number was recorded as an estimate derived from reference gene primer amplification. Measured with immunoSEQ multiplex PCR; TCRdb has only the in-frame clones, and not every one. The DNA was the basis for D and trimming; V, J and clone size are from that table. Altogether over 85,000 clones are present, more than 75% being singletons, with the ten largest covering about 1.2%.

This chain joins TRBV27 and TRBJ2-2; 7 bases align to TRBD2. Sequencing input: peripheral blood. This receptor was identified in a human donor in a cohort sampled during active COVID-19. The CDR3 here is CASSPRGEGSTGELFF. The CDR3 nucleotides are TGTGCCAGCAGCCCCCGGGGGGAGGGTAGCACCGGGGAGCTGTTTTTT.